This T cell receptor beta chain comes out of a study of shared clonotypes between healthy human individuals. Profiled with immunoSEQ multiplex PCR; TCRdb holds only in-frame clones, not every one. The sample lists around 500,000 clones, roughly 80% occurring once. Trimming pared 8 bases from V and 7 bases from J, leaving 12 bases between. Germline CDR1 and CDR2: DFQATT and SNEGSKA (reference sequence). This CDR3 is built from 11 residues. The specimen sequenced was PBMCs. This sequence was found in a woman in her thirties or forties in good health. Some clones in this sample may be carry-over from other donors' samples. This chain joins TRBV20-1 and TRBJ2-1; TRBD1 or TRBD2 may be the D gene (6 bases each). CDR3 sequence reads: CSPRGPNEQFF. The CDR3 coding sequence is TGCAGTCCTCGGGGGCCTAATGAGCAGTTCTTC.